This T cell receptor (beta chain) stems from a study of CD8 T cells in ankylosing spondylitis (dated by TCRdb to the late 2010s). Some background on the complete study: The study set out to find disease-linked TCR variants by profiling T cell receptor beta repertoires in ankylosing spondylitis patients and healthy donors. The whole study cohort included 95 to 130 healthy donors and around 24 ankylosing spondylitis patients. Peripheral blood was sampled, and synovial fluid was additionally collected from ankylosing spondylitis patients.

These reads were obtained on an Illumina HiSeq 2500. Quantitative 5'-RACE with molecular barcodes was used to prepare TCR beta libraries. In the original analysis: To identify disease-linked TCR variants, a new computational method was used, one built on a probabilistic model of VDJ rearrangement. TCRdb trimmed public reads at Q25 via fastp, called clones via MiXCR and kept in-frame beta chains. Each CDR3 protein gets just one entry, which takes the most common genes and DNA from the rows behind it. What appears here as the V and J calls and clone size reflects TCRdb's work, not the paper's. A total of some 120,000 distinct CDR3 sequences appear in this sample, 6% to 8.5% of them only once. Jointly, the top ten make up more than 9% of the sample. A remark on this clonotype: No cognate antigen has been identified for it. No base-level quality is on record; no much larger clone is a single base apart.

CDR1 KGHSH and CDR2 LQKENI are derived from the germline V gene. From its cysteine to its phenylalanine, the CDR3 spans 15 amino acids. The read is trimmed to its CDR3 DNA, 45 bases read in frame from base 1. V trim: 3 bases; J trim: 2 bases; unmatched bases: 7. The investigation overall reported the following: Some motif variants were previously reported in synovial fluid and blood of reactive arthritis patients, suggesting common disease-initiation mechanisms. The disease-linked clones showed a CD8+ phenotype and occurred at relatively low frequencies in peripheral blood. Blood from ankylosing spondylitis patients appeared to be characterized by a TCR beta motif made up of several highly homologous amino acid variants. The disease-linked clones were reported to be significantly enriched in matched synovial fluid samples from ankylosing spondylitis patients.

Recombination connected TRBV18 to TRBJ2-7; 7 junctional bases match TRBD1. The sequence was obtained from a male donor with ankylosing spondylitis or in good health (not recorded which). Sequenced material: blood, either unsorted or a sorted T cell fraction (not recorded which). The bases are TGTGCCAGCTCACCTTCCCGGACAGGAGCCTACGAGCAGTACTTC. Translation gives CASSPSRTGAYEQYF.